This T cell receptor (beta chain) was identified during a study of blood T cell repertoires in COVID-19. The repertoire was sequenced with immunoSEQ multiplex PCR; TCRdb's copy has only in-frame clones and lacks some. The table shows about 270,000 clones, with about nine tenths occurring only once. This CDR3 is built from 14 residues. The germline gives CDR1 SSHAT, CDR2 FNYEAQ (reference sequence). Note on this clone: Compared with germline, one end of the junction differs, possibly owing to a read error.

Sequencing was done on a sample of peripheral blood. V and J are TRBV7-7 and TRBJ2-2; D possibly corresponds to TRBD1 (6 bases). This clonotype was obtained from a man aged 45 to 65 with acute or convalescent COVID-19. CDR3 residues: CASSNGQPTGELFF. DNA for the CDR3: TGTGCTAGCAGCAACGGACAGCCCACCGGGGAGCTGTTTTTT.